Listed below are T cell receptor beta chains from one sample, sequenced in a study of T cell responses to AZD1222 COVID-19 vaccine. TCRdb's table, derived via immunoSEQ multiplex PCR, lists solely in-frame clones and lacks some. The sample contains 95,000 to 150,000 clones, 86% of which appear only once. The source was peripheral blood, collected on day 0 of AZD1222 vaccination. The receptors come from an adult in good health. Both conserved end residues are part of each CDR3. The D gene is left open where the match is weak. Clone size is shown for a subset of rows, as once, few, many or a class of expanded clone.

>TRBD2|TRBJ2-1|once|TRBV7-2
CASSPRSGGNEQFF
TGTGCCAGCAGCCCCCGGTCCGGGGGGAATGAGCAGTTCTTC
>TRBD2|TRBJ2-3|.|TRBV27
CASSLAPGLAGGNTDTQYF
TGTGCCAGCAGTTTAGCCCCGGGACTAGCGGGAGGAAACACAGATACGCAGTATTTT
>.|TRBJ1-5|.|TRBV15
CATSAAGGNQPQHF
TGTGCCACCAGCGCCGCGGGGGGCAATCAGCCCCAGCATTTT
>.|TRBJ1-1|.|TRBV6-2/TRBV6-3
CASSYVRVAEAFF
TGTGCCAGCAGTTACGTGAGGGTGGCTGAAGCTTTCTTT
>TRBD1|TRBJ2-7|once|TRBV28
CASSSTGTGYEQYF
TGTGCCAGCAGTTCCACCGGGACAGGCTACGAGCAGTACTTC
>TRBD1|TRBJ2-2|.|TRBV10-3
CAISAGTGGAMVGELFF
TGTGCCATCAGCGCCGGGACAGGGGGCGCAATGGTCGGGGAGCTGTTTTTT
>.|TRBJ1-5|.|TRBV10-2
CASTDRSNQPQHF
TGCGCCAGCACTGACAGAAGCAATCAGCCCCAGCATTTT
>.|TRBJ2-2|.|TRBV10-3
CAISNNANTGELFF
TGTGCCATCAGTAACAACGCGAACACCGGGGAGCTGTTTTTT
>TRBD1|TRBJ1-3|.|TRBV3-1/TRBV3-2
CASSRGQGTGNTIYF
TGTGCCAGCAGCCGAGGACAGGGGACTGGAAACACCATATATTTT
>.|TRBJ1-5|few|TRBV4-2
CASSQGSGGNQPQHF
TGTGCCAGCAGCCAAGGAAGCGGTGGCAATCAGCCCCAGCATTTT
>.|TRBJ2-2|.|TRBV30
CACAGRDGGTGELFF
TGTGCCTGCGCGGGGCGCGATGGGGGCACCGGGGAGCTGTTTTTT
>TRBD1|TRBJ1-5|.|TRBV6-1
CASSKTGGNNQPQHF
TGTGCCAGCAGCAAGACAGGGGGCAACAATCAGCCCCAGCATTTT
>.|TRBJ1-1|.|TRBV29-1
CSVARGGVGEAFF
TGCAGCGTTGCCCGGGGAGGGGTTGGCGAAGCTTTCTTT
>.|TRBJ2-2|.|TRBV7-7
CASSSGAFNTGELFF
TGTGCCAGCAGTTCCGGGGCTTTTAACACCGGGGAGCTGTTTTTT
>TRBD1|TRBJ1-2|.|TRBV27
CASSPGQGQWYGYTF
TGTGCCAGCAGTCCAGGACAGGGGCAATGGTATGGCTACACCTTC
>.|TRBJ2-3|.|TRBV6-5
CASSYGQSSSTDTQYF
TGTGCCAGCAGTTACGGACAGTCCTCATCCACAGATACGCAGTATTTT
>TRBD2|TRBJ2-7|.|TRBV18
CASSPGTSGSYSSYEQYF
TGTGCCAGCTCACCGGGGACTAGCGGGAGTTACAGCTCCTACGAGCAGTACTTC
>TRBD2|TRBJ2-1|.|TRBV5-4
CASSLLVTSGRGLNEQFF
TGTGCCAGCAGCTTGTTGGTCACTAGCGGGAGGGGTCTCAATGAGCAGTTCTTC
>.|TRBJ1-2|.|TRBV5-6
CASSWEGPVNYGYTF
TGTGCCAGCAGCTGGGAGGGGCCCGTAAACTATGGCTACACCTTC
>.|TRBJ2-5|.|TRBV30
CAWSVGGTVLETQYF
TGTGCCTGGAGTGTCGGCGGGACCGTATTAGAGACCCAGTACTTC
>.|TRBJ2-7|once|TRBV7-2
CASSSRGAIYEQYF
TGTGCCAGCAGCTCAAGGGGGGCTATCTACGAGCAGTACTTC
>.|TRBJ2-7|.|TRBV9
CASSVQEPYEQYF
TGTGCCAGCAGCGTCCAGGAGCCTTACGAGCAGTACTTC
>.|TRBJ2-1|.|TRBV7-9
CASSNWDEQFF
TGTGCCAGCAGCAACTGGGATGAGCAGTTCTTC
>.|TRBJ2-7|.|TRBV21-1
CASSRTAGYEQYF
TGTGCCAGCAGCAGGACGGCGGGCTACGAGCAGTACTTC
>.|TRBJ1-3|.|TRBV5-1
CASSLWGNSGNTIYF
TGCGCCAGCAGCTTGTGGGGTAACTCTGGAAACACCATATATTTT
>TRBD1|TRBJ1-5|.|TRBV19
CASSRGQGWQPQHF
TGTGCCAGTAGTCGCGGACAGGGGTGGCAGCCCCAGCATTTT
>.|TRBJ2-3|once|TRBV7-3
CASSLVTRAQYF
TGTGCCAGCAGCTTAGTGACTAGGGCGCAGTATTTT
>.|TRBJ2-5|.|TRBV5-4
CASSPPVRGGVKTQYF
TGTGCCAGCAGCCCCCCAGTTAGGGGGGGGGTGAAGACCCAGTACTTC
>.|TRBJ2-3|.|TRBV7-2
CASKGPASTDTQYF
TGTGCCAGCAAAGGGCCGGCTAGCACAGATACGCAGTATTTT
>.|TRBJ2-7|.|TRBV18
CASSQGSEQYF
TGTGCCAGCTCACAAGGCAGCGAGCAGTACTTC
>.|TRBJ2-7|.|TRBV5-1
CASSPQKPGTDEQYF
TGCGCCAGCAGCCCCCAGAAACCAGGGACCGACGAGCAGTACTTC
>.|TRBJ1-3|few|TRBV27
CASSFPKGDTIYF
TGTGCCAGCAGTTTCCCCAAAGGGGACACCATATATTTT
>TRBD2|TRBJ2-3|once|TRBV25-1
CASSAERGGIDTQYF
TGTGCCAGCAGTGCGGAGCGGGGGGGCATAGATACGCAGTATTTT
>.|TRBJ1-2|once|TRBV30
CAWSVQRGLGNYGYTF
TGTGCCTGGAGTGTACAACGAGGACTGGGGAACTATGGCTACACCTTC
>.|TRBJ1-2|once|TRBV6-5
CASSYSRRESGYTF
TGTGCCAGCAGTTATAGTCGCAGGGAGAGTGGCTACACCTTC
>.|TRBJ2-7|once|TRBV28
CASSFQGSYEQYF
TGTGCCAGCAGTTTTCAAGGGAGCTACGAGCAGTACTTC
>.|TRBJ2-1|.|TRBV5-4
CASSLRVSSYNEQFF
TGTGCCAGCAGCTTAAGGGTAAGCTCCTACAATGAGCAGTTCTTC
>.|TRBJ1-5|.|TRBV5-4
CASSTGRSNQPQHF
TGTGCCAGCAGCACGGGTCGGAGCAATCAGCCCCAGCATTTT
>.|TRBJ2-3|.|TRBV6-5
CASGGGPTDTQYF
TGTGCCAGCGGGGGTGGGCCAACAGATACGCAGTATTTT
>.|TRBJ1-1|.|TRBV28
CASTLGGVQAFF
TGTGCCAGCACCCTAGGGGGGGTACAAGCTTTCTTT
>.|TRBJ2-7|.|TRBV27
CASSSPGGGQIEQYF
TGTGCCAGCAGTTCCCCCGGAGGAGGGCAGATCGAGCAGTACTTC
>.|TRBJ1-1|.|TRBV28
CASSLLMNTEAFF
TGTGCCAGCAGCTTGCTCATGAACACTGAAGCTTTCTTT
>.|TRBJ2-5|few|TRBV6-4
CASSVDGNSETQYF
TGTGCCAGCAGTGTTGACGGCAATTCAGAGACCCAGTACTTC
>TRBD1|TRBJ2-7|.|TRBV7-2
CASSYSGTALLEQYF
TGTGCCAGCAGCTACTCAGGGACAGCCCTCCTCGAGCAGTACTTC
>.|TRBJ2-3|.|TRBV10-3
CAISERGGQAGTQYF
TGTGCCATCAGTGAGAGGGGGGGACAGGCCGGTACGCAGTATTTT
>TRBD1|TRBJ1-4|.|TRBV10-2
CASRQGGGEKLFF
TGCGCCAGCCGACAGGGAGGAGGTGAAAAACTGTTTTTT
>TRBD2|TRBJ2-7|.|TRBV7-9
CASSPTGGGRSYEQYF
TGTGCCAGCAGCCCCACCGGGGGGGGGCGATCCTACGAGCAGTACTTC
>TRBD2|TRBJ2-5|.|TRBV3-1/TRBV3-2
CASSPTTSGGETQYF
TGTGCCAGCAGCCCAACGACTAGCGGGGGGGAGACCCAGTACTTC
>.|TRBJ2-1|.|TRBV7-2
CASSSRSRGGYNEQFF
TGTGCCAGCAGCTCCCGATCCCGGGGCGGCTACAATGAGCAGTTCTTC
>TRBD1|TRBJ1-2|.|TRBV6-5
CASRATGGNYGYTF
TGTGCCAGCAGAGCCACAGGGGGCAACTATGGCTACACCTTC
>.|TRBJ1-2|.|TRBV5-6
CASSSPGPRLYGYTF
TGTGCCAGCAGCTCGCCGGGACCCAGGCTGTATGGCTACACCTTC
>.|TRBJ2-5|.|TRBV3-1/TRBV3-2
CASSQGSFAGHGRETQYF
TGTGCCAGCAGCCAAGGATCTTTCGCGGGACACGGGCGAGAGACCCAGTACTTC
>.|TRBJ2-2|.|TRBV6-5
CASSPRGITGELFF
TGTGCCAGCAGCCCCCGAGGTATCACCGGGGAGCTGTTTTTT
>TRBD2|TRBJ2-3|.|TRBV29-1
CSVGVTSGEVAQYF
TGCAGCGTTGGAGTGACTAGCGGGGAGGTAGCGCAGTATTTT
>.|TRBJ2-7|.|TRBV6-1
CASSEAHLEQYF
TGTGCCAGCAGTGAAGCGCACCTCGAGCAGTACTTC
>.|TRBJ1-1|.|TRBV6-6
CASRPPGTEAFF
TGTGCCAGCAGACCCCCGGGTACTGAAGCTTTCTTT
>.|TRBJ1-2|once|TRBV12-3/TRBV12-4
CASSLMYYGYTF
TGTGCCAGCAGTTTAATGTACTATGGCTACACCTTC
>.|TRBJ2-2|.|TRBV19
CASTSGYNTGELFF
TGTGCCAGTACCTCGGGGTATAACACCGGGGAGCTGTTTTTT